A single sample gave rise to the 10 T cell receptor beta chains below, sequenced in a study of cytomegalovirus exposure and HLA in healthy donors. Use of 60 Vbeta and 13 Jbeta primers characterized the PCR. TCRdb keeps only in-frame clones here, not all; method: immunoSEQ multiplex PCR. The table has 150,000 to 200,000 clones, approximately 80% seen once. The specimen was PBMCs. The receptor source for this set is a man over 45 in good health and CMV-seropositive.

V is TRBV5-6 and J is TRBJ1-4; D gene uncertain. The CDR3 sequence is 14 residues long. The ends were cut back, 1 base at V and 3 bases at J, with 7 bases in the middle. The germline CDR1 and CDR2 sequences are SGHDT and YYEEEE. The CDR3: CASSLRGSNEKLFF. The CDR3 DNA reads TGTGCCAGCAGCTTGCGGGGTTCTAATGAAAAACTGTTTTTT.

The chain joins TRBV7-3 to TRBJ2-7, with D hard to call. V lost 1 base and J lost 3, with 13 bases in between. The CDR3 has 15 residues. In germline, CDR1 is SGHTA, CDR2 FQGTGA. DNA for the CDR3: TGTGCCAGCAGCTTAAAACCGGGTGCCGGCTACGAGCAGTACTTC. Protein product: CASSLKPGAGYEQYF. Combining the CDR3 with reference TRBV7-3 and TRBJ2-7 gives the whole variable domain GAGVSQTPSNKVTEKGKYVELRCDPISGHTALYWYRQSLGQGPEFLIYFQGTGAADDSGLPNDRFFAVRPEGSVSTLKIQRTERGDSAVYLCASSLKPGAGYEQYFGPGTRLTVT.

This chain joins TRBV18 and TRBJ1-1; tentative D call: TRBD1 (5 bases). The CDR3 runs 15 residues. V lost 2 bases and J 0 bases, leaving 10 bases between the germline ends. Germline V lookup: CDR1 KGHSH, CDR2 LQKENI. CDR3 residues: CASSPRQGMNTEAFF. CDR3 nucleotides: TGTGCCAGCTCACCAAGGCAGGGCATGAACACTGAAGCTTTCTTT.

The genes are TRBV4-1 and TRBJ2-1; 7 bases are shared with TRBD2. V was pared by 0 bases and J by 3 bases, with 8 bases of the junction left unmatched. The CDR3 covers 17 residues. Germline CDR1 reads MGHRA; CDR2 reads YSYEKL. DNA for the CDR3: TGCGCCAGCAGCCAAGATCGGGGGGAGATCGGCTACAATGAGCAGTTCTTC. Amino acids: CASSQDRGEIGYNEQFF.

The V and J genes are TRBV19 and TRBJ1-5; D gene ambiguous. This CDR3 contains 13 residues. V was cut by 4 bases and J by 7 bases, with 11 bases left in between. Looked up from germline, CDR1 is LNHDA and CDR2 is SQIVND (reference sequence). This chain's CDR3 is CASSTQSRQPQHF. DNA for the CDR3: TGTGCCAGTAGTACCCAGTCGCGGCAGCCCCAGCATTTT.

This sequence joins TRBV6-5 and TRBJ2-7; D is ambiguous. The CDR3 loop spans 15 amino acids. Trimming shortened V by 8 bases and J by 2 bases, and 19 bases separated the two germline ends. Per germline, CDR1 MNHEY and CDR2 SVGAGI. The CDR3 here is CASSSDVSLPYEQYF. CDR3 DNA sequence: TGTGCCAGCTCTTCCGATGTCAGTCTCCCCTACGAGCAGTACTTC.

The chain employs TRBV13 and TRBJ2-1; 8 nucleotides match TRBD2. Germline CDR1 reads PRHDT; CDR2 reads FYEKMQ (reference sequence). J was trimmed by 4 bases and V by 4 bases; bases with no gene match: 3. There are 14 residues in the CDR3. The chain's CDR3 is CASSWGTSYNEQFF. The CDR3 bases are TGTGCCAGCAGCTGGGGGACTAGTTACAATGAGCAGTTCTTC.

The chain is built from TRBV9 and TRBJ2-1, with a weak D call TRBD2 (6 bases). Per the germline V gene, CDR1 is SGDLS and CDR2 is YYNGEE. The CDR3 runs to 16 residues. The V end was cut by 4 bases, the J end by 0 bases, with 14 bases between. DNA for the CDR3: TGTGCCAGCAGCCCCCGGGACTCCCTCTCCTACAATGAGCAGTTCTTC. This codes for CASSPRDSLSYNEQFF.

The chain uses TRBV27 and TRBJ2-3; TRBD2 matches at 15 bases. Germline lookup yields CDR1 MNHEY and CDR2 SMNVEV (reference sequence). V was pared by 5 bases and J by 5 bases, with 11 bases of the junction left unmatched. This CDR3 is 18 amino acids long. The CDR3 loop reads CASSPLGGLAGGKDTQYF. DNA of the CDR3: TGTGCCAGCAGTCCCCTGGGGGGACTAGCGGGAGGAAAAGATACGCAGTATTTT.

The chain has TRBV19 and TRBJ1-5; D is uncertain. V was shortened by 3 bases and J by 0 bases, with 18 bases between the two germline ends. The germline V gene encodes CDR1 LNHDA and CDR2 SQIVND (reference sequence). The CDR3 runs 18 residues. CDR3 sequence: CASSISPQRTYSNQPQHF. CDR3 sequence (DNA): TGTGCCAGTAGTATTAGCCCTCAGCGAACCTATAGCAATCAGCCCCAGCATTTT. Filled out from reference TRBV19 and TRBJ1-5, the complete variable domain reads DGGITQSPKYLFRKEGQNVTLSCEQNLNHDAMYWYRQDPGQGLRLIYYSQIVNDFQKGDIAEGYSVSREKKESFPLTVTSAQKNPTAFYLCASSISPQRTYSNQPQHFGDGTRLSIL.